This T cell receptor beta chain was recovered during a study of blood T cell repertoires in COVID-19. Study information: The study drew acute and convalescent COVID-19 samples from the United States, Italy and Spain. T cells, B-cell-depleted T cells, or PBMCs supplied cDNA or gDNA.

In the original processing: Estimation of nucleated cell counts was performed using reference gene primer amplification. Profiling relied on immunoSEQ multiplex PCR, and the TCRdb table lists in-frame clones only, not all of them. V and J calls and clone size are as listed in that table; D and trimming were resolved from the DNA. The data hold more than 60,000 clones, with about four fifths observed a single time. Between the trimmed V and J ends, which lost 5 bases and 3 bases, there was a span of 13 bases. Germline V CDR1 and CDR2: SGHTA, FQGNSA. The CDR3 runs 15 residues. This chain joins TRBV7-2 and TRBJ1-4; the D gene is possibly TRBD1 (5 bases). Input material: peripheral blood. The clonotype originates from a man aged 55 to 70 with acute or convalescent COVID-19. CDR3 sequence: CASSEGGAANEKLFF. CDR3 sequence (DNA): TGTGCCAGCAGCGAGGGAGGGGCGGCTAATGAAAAACTGTTTTTT.